The 17 T cell receptor beta chains below were found in one sample sequenced in a study of control samples from healthy donors and cancer patients. The data were produced by immunoSEQ multiplex PCR, yet TCRdb's version contains in-frame clones alone and is incomplete. The sample contains under 200,000 clones, roughly 89% of which appear only once. Specimen: blood. The source of these receptors is a young woman in good health.

Turning to this clone: Sequence at one end of the junction differs from germline and may be a read error. The sample has other DNA sequences that encode this CDR3 too. The J gene is TRBJ2-4, the V gene TRBV24-1; 7 bases are a match to TRBD2. Germline assignment: CDR1 KGHDR and CDR2 SFDVKD. CDR3 length: 12 residues. Here the CDR3 DNA reads TGTGCTACCAGTTCTCCGGGGGGCATTCAGTACTTC. It encodes CATSSPGGIQYF.

V is TRBV9 and J is TRBJ2-1, with 8 bases identical to TRBD1. V lost 3 bases and J lost 4; bases outside the gene matches: 6. CDR1 is SGDLS and CDR2 is YYNGEE in the germline V gene. The CDR3 runs to 15 residues. CDR3 sequence reads: CASSAAGGPYNEQFF. The DNA for the CDR3 is TGTGCCAGCAGCGCCGCAGGGGGCCCGTACAATGAGCAGTTCTTC.

DNA for the CDR3: TGTGCCAGCAGCAGCCGGGTTAATGAAAAACTGTTTTTT. Translating it yields CASSSRVNEKLFF. The rearrangement links TRBV7-2 to TRBJ1-4; D gene unclear. The germline V gene encodes CDR1 SGHTA and CDR2 FQGNSA. This CDR3 has 13 residues. The V end lost 5 bases, the J end lost 4 bases, and 8 bases lay between the germline ends.

A word on this clone: Other DNA sequences in this specimen translate into the identical CDR3. The chain recombines TRBV27 with TRBJ2-6; the D gene is possibly TRBD1 (5 bases). CDR3 length: 15 residues. Germline V gene lookup returns CDR1 MNHEY and CDR2 SMNVEV (reference sequence). V was clipped by 0 bases and J by 2 bases, with 5 bases between them. CDR3 DNA: TGTGCCAGCAGTTTATCAGGGGCTGGGGCCAACGTCCTGACTTTC. Amino acid sequence: CASSLSGAGANVLTF. Full variable domain (remainder filled in from reference TRBV27 and TRBJ2-6): EAQVTQNPRYLITVTGKKLTVTCSQNMNHEYMSWYRQDPGLGLRQIYYSMNVEVTDKGDVPEGYKVSRKEKRNFPLILESPSPNQTSLYFCASSLSGAGANVLTFGAGSRLTVL.

The V call is TRBV18, the J call TRBJ2-1; 9 positions agree with TRBD2. The J segment lost 8 bases and the V segment lost 3 bases, leaving 5 bases of the junction unmatched. CDR3 length: 14 residues. Germline CDR1 is KGHSH and CDR2 is LQKENI. In DNA form, the CDR3 reads TGTGCCAGCTCACCTAGCGGGAGTGTGGATGAGCAGTTCTTC. Protein sequence: CASSPSGSVDEQFF.

The chain links TRBV7-9 to TRBJ2-3, with no clear D. Trimming left V 1 base short and J 5 bases short, with 7 bases between. CDR1 and CDR2 (germline): SEHNR, FQNEAQ (reference sequence). The CDR3 spans 13 residues. This CDR3 reads CASSLGSGDTQYF. As DNA, the CDR3 is TGTGCCAGCAGCTTAGGGTCGGGAGATACGCAGTATTTT.

The chain combines TRBV11-3 with TRBJ2-3; 8 bases are shared with TRBD1. This CDR3 is 14 amino acids long. J gave up 1 base and V 5 bases, and 2 bases lay outside the gene matches. CDR1 is SGHNT and CDR2 is YENEEA in the germline V gene. CDR3 in amino acids: CASSPGQGTDTQYF. In DNA form, the CDR3 reads TGTGCCAGCAGCCCGGGACAGGGCACAGATACGCAGTATTTT. The variable domain in full, completed from reference TRBV11-3 and TRBJ2-3, reads EAGVVQSPRYKIIEKKQPVAFWCNPISGHNTLYWYLQNLGQGPELLIRYENEEAVDDSQLPKDRFSAERLKGVDSTLKIQPAELGDSAVYLCASSPGQGTDTQYFGPGTRLTVL.

This chain connects TRBV24-1 to TRBJ2-1; 8 bases agree with TRBD1. Germline V gene data show CDR1 as KGHDR and CDR2 as SFDVKD. V shed 3 bases and J 5 bases; nucleotides not matched to a gene: 5. This CDR3 has 15 residues. CDR3 sequence (DNA): TGTGCCACCAGTGATCCAACAGGGGGAAACAATGAGCAGTTCTTC. As protein: CATSDPTGGNNEQFF.

The rearrangement uses TRBV28 and TRBJ1-1; the D gene is possibly TRBD1 (6 bases). The CDR3 length is 12 residues. V was clipped by 7 bases and J by 5 bases, with 11 bases between them. Germline CDR1 is MDHEN and CDR2 is SYDVKM. The CDR3 region is CASTSRGTEAFF. The CDR3 nucleotides are TGTGCCAGCACATCTAGGGGGACTGAAGCTTTCTTT.

This chain joins TRBV2 and TRBJ1-1; 8 bases map to TRBD1. The junction had 1 base not matched to a gene; V was cut back by 4 bases and J by 0 bases. Germline V gene sequence: CDR1 SNHLY, CDR2 FYNNEI. The CDR3 has 14 residues. Here the CDR3 reads CASSGGQVNTEAFF. The CDR3 DNA reads as TGTGCCAGCAGTGGGGGACAGGTGAACACTGAAGCTTTCTTT.

The chain carries TRBV6-2 or TRBV6-3 and TRBJ2-7, with 7 bases identical to TRBD1. CDR1 and CDR2 (germline): MNHEY, SVGEGT. V shed 5 bases, J shed 3 bases, and the junction held 7 bases outside the gene matches. This CDR3 comprises 14 residues. The CDR3 loop reads CASSTRQGVYEQYF. The CDR3, as DNA: TGTGCCAGCAGTACACGACAGGGAGTCTACGAGCAGTACTTC.

The chain links TRBV2 to TRBJ2-2, with 10 bases matching TRBD2. V was pared by 4 bases and J by 5 bases, with 4 bases of the junction left unmatched. Germline V gene lookup returns CDR1 SNHLY and CDR2 FYNNEI. The length of the CDR3 is 15 residues. The chain's CDR3 is CASSVLAGETGELFF. The CDR3, as DNA: TGTGCCAGCAGTGTCCTAGCGGGAGAGACCGGGGAGCTGTTTTTT.

This chain links TRBV6-2 or TRBV6-3 with TRBJ1-6, with 7 bases matching TRBD1. The V segment lost 2 bases and the J segment 7 bases; nucleotides outside the gene matches: 2. Germline lookup yields CDR1 MNHEY and CDR2 SVGEGT. The CDR3 runs to 14 residues. CDR3 nucleotides: TGTGCCAGCAGTTACAGGGGGCAAAATTCACCCCTCCACTTT. Translated: CASSYRGQNSPLHF.

V gene TRBV18 combines with J gene TRBJ1-2; TRBD1 matches at 9 bases. Germline CDR1 and CDR2: KGHSH and LQKENI. The CDR3 has 14 residues. The trim removed 3 bases at V and 7 bases at J, leaving 6 bases unmatched. CDR3: CASSPGQGGGGYTF. CDR3 coding DNA: TGTGCCAGCTCACCGGGACAGGGTGGTGGTGGCTACACCTTC.

The chain links TRBV25-1 to TRBJ2-1; 10 bases fit TRBD2. V shed 8 bases and J 4 bases; nucleotides not matched to a gene: 5. The CDR3 covers 14 residues. CDR1 and CDR2 (germline): MGHDK, SYGVNS. This chain's CDR3 is CASCLAGVYNEQFF. CDR3 in DNA: TGTGCCAGCTGCCTAGCGGGAGTGTACAATGAGCAGTTCTTC. The entire variable domain, with the rest obtained from reference TRBV25-1 and TRBJ2-1, is as follows: EADIYQTPRYLVIGTGKKITLECSQTMGHDKMYWYQQDPGMELHLIHYSYGVNSTEKGDLSSESTVSRIRTEHFPLTLESARPSHTSQYLCASCLAGVYNEQFFGPGTRLTVL.

This sequence joins TRBV19 and TRBJ1-5; TRBD1 aligns across 9 bases. After removal of 4 bases from V and 3 bases from J, the junction contained 4 bases not matched to a gene. There are 15 residues in the CDR3. Germline CDR1 and CDR2: LNHDA and SQIVND (reference sequence). This CDR3 reads CASSKGQGSNQPQHF. In DNA form, the CDR3 reads TGTGCCAGTAGTAAGGGACAGGGTTCCAATCAGCCCCAGCATTTT.

The J gene is TRBJ1-2, the V gene TRBV24-1, with 11 bases identical to TRBD1. The germline V gene has CDR1 KGHDR and CDR2 SFDVKD. CDR3 length: 16 residues. The ends lost 3 bases at V and 1 base at J; junction bases unmatched: 3. In nucleotides, the CDR3 is TGTGCCACCAGTGATCCGGGACAGGGGGGTAACTATGGCTACACCTTC. Translated, it gives CATSDPGQGGNYGYTF.